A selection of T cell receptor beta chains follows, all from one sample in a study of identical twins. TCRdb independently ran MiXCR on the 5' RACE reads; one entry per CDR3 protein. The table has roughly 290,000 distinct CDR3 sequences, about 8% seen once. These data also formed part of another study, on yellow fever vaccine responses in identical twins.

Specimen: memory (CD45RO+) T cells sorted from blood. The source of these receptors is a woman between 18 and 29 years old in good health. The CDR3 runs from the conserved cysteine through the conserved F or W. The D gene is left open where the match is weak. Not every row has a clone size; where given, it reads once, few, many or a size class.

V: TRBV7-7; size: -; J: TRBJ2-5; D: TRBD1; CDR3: CASSLAGTGAETQYF; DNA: TGTGCCAGCAGCTTAGCGGGAACAGGGGCAGAGACCCAGTACTTC
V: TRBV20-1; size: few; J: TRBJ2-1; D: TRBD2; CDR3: CSARSLAGDKYNEQFF; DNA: TGCAGTGCTAGATCTTTAGCGGGGGACAAATACAATGAGCAGTTCTTC
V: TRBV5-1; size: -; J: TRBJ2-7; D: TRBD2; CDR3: CASSLARASGSDEQYF; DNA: TGCGCCAGCAGCTTGGCTCGGGCTAGCGGGAGCGACGAGCAGTACTTC
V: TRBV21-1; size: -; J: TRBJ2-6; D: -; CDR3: CASSDRDFFSGANVLTF; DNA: TGTGCCAGCAGCGACCGGGACTTCTTCTCTGGGGCCAACGTCCTGACTTTC
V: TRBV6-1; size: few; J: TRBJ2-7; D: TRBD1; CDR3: CASKRGTGDYEQYF; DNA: TGTGCCAGCAAGAGGGGGACAGGGGACTACGAGCAGTACTTC
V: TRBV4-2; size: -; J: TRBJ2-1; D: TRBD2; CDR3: CASSQEGHSGTRSSYNEQFF; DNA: TGTGCCAGCAGCCAAGAGGGTCATAGCGGGACCCGGAGCTCCTACAATGAGCAGTTCTTC
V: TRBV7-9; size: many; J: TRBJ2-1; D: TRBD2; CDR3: CASSEGTSGRSLNEQFF; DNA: TGTGCCAGCAGCGAAGGGACTAGCGGGAGATCCCTTAATGAGCAGTTCTTC
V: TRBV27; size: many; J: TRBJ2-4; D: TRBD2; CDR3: CASSLGSSGSSNIQYF; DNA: TGTGCCAGCAGTCTTGGGTCTAGCGGGAGTTCGAACATTCAGTACTTC
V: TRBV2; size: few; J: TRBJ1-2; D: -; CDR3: CASSVSGAYGYTF; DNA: TGTGCCAGCAGTGTCTCCGGGGCCTATGGCTACACCTTC
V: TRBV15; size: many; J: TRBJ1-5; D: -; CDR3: CATSRALDNQPQHF; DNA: TGTGCCACCAGCAGAGCCCTAGATAATCAGCCCCAGCATTTT
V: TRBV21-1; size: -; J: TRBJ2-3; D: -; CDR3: CASSQGRAGDTDTQYF; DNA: TGTGCCAGTTCCCAAGGGAGAGCGGGGGACACAGATACGCAGTATTTT
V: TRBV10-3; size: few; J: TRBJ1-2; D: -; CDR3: CAIRGTINYGYTF; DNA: TGTGCCATCAGAGGGACGATCAACTATGGCTACACCTTC
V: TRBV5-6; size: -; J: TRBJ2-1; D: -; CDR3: CASSLAVVVNEQFF; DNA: TGTGCCAGCAGCCTTGCGGTGGTCGTGAATGAGCAGTTCTTC
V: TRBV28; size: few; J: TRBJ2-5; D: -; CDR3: CASTLQGRETQYF; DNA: TGTGCCAGCACGTTACAGGGCCGGGAGACCCAGTACTTC
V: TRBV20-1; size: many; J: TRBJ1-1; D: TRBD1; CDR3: CSAWTGDTEAFF; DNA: TGCAGTGCGTGGACAGGGGACACTGAAGCTTTCTTT
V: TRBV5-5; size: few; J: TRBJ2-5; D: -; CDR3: CASRRGLQETQYF; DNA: TGTGCCAGCAGACGGGGCCTCCAAGAGACCCAGTACTTC
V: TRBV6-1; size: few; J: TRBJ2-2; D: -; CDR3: CASSESLIQGSNTGELFF; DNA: TGTGCCAGCAGTGAAAGCTTGATCCAGGGGTCGAACACCGGGGAGCTGTTTTTT
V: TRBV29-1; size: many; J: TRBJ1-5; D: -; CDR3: CSVEDRKGPSGNQPQHF; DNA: TGCAGCGTTGAAGATCGGAAGGGCCCCTCGGGCAATCAGCCCCAGCATTTT
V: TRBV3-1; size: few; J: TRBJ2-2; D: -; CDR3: CASSPDSANTGELFF; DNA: TGTGCCAGCAGCCCGGACAGCGCGAACACCGGGGAGCTGTTTTTT